The 2 T cell receptor beta chains given below trace back to one sample, sequenced in a study of blood T cell repertoires in COVID-19. Produced via immunoSEQ multiplex PCR; TCRdb's table is partial and in-frame only. The data show about 14,000 clones, less than 95% seen once. The sample taken for sequencing was peripheral blood. The receptors stem from a human donor in a cohort sampled during active COVID-19.

This chain connects TRBV9 to TRBJ2-7, with 7 bases that match TRBD1. The CDR3 has 15 amino acids. With 3 bases clipped from V and 4 bases from J, the junction kept 10 bases outside the gene matches. Germline loops: CDR1 SGDLS, CDR2 YYNGEE. The CDR3: CASSGKSGGLYEQYF. The DNA of the CDR3 is TGTGCCAGCAGCGGAAAATCAGGGGGTTTATACGAGCAGTACTTC.

V gene TRBV5-5 combines with J gene TRBJ2-3, with D tentatively TRBD2 (7 bases). V was clipped by 1 base and J by 6 bases, with 21 bases between them. The CDR3 spans 17 residues. Germline V gene lookup returns CDR1 SGHKS and CDR2 YYEKEE (reference sequence). CDR3 bases: TGTGCCAGCAGCTTGAGTCCGAGCGGGACAAGCATGGATACGCAGTATTTT. It codes for CASSLSPSGTSMDTQYF.